A single T cell receptor (beta chain) is shown here with its context. Its antigen is as yet unknown. This sample was taken from a study of T-cell reconstitution after alpha-beta-depleted transplantation in children. Findings and limits, study-wide: Hyperexpanded clones declined; after one year, newly produced T cells mostly supplied diversity. About two months after transplant, alpha-beta T cells reportedly came from several hundred expanded graft clones. At day 60, the high TCRbeta diversity found in some patients originated from recipient T cells and thymic progenitors that had survived.

During its preparation, the TCRbeta library received unique molecular identifiers. TCRdb passed the PCR reads through MiXCR, listing each CDR3 protein once. The sample yields approximately 650,000 distinct CDR3 sequences, under 15% seen once. Germline V gene sequence: CDR1 SNHLY, CDR2 FYNNEI. V was cut by 7 bases and J by 12 bases, with 16 bases left in between. The CDR3 extends over 12 amino acids. The sequences come from PBMCs, collected before TCRalphabeta/CD19-depleted stem cell transplant. The chain joins TRBV2 to TRBJ2-1; D tentatively reads TRBD1 or TRBD2 (5 bases each). The clonotype was recovered from a girl aged 2 to 10 with congenital amegakaryocytic thrombocytopenia, due to receive a stem cell transplant. CDR3 in DNA: TGTGCCAGCATCGGGACCCTACGGGGGCAGTTCTTC. It codes for CASIGTLRGQFF.